These 4 T cell receptor beta chains were sequenced from one sample in a study of Graves' ophthalmopathy and Graves' hyperthyroidism. TCR beta CDR3 amplification used RNA transcripts. First-round RT-PCR used HTBI primers; second-round multiplex PCR followed. TCRdb called the multiplex PCR reads again in MiXCR, with one record for every CDR3 protein. The table has about 700,000 distinct CDR3 sequences, roughly 40% seen once. The sample comprised peripheral blood. These receptors were taken from an adult man with Graves' ophthalmopathy.

This rearrangement joins TRBV7-9 to TRBJ1-5; TRBD1 agrees at 10 bases. CDR3 length: 19 residues. With 6 bases clipped from V and 3 bases from J, the junction kept 17 bases outside the gene matches. Germline CDR1 SEHNR, CDR2 FQNEAQ (reference sequence). The CDR3 loop is CASSPNGRSGTGANQPQHF. CDR3 in DNA: TGTGCCAGCAGTCCCAATGGCCGATCCGGGACAGGGGCCAATCAGCCCCAGCATTTT. Filled out from reference TRBV7-9 and TRBJ1-5, the complete variable domain reads DTGVSQNPRHKITKRGQNVTFRCDPISEHNRLYWYRQTLGQGPEFLTYFQNEAQLEKSRLLSDRFSAERPKGSFSTLEIQRTEQGDSAMYLCASSPNGRSGTGANQPQHFGDGTRLSIL.

J is TRBJ2-7 and V is TRBV20-1; no firm D call. Germline CDR1 reads DFQATT; CDR2 reads SNEGSKA (reference sequence). The V end lost 3 bases, the J end lost 2 bases, and 14 bases lay between the germline ends. The CDR3 contains 14 residues. The CDR3 DNA follows: TGCAGTGCTAGGGAGATAGAGAGGCCCTACGAGCAGTACTTC. It translates to CSAREIERPYEQYF.

This clonotype was seen repeatedly, ten times or more. The chain joins TRBV7-3 to TRBJ1-2, with D uncertain. V was shortened by 1 base and J by 3 bases, with 12 bases between the two germline ends. Germline loops: CDR1 SGHTA, CDR2 FQGTGA. CDR3 size: 15 residues. The CDR3 bases are TGTGCCAGCAGCTTAAATGGGCCTGGGGACTATGGCTACACCTTC. Amino acid sequence: CASSLNGPGDYGYTF.

The chain joins TRBV7-2 to TRBJ1-2; perhaps TRBD1 as D (5 bases). CDR3 length: 14 residues. The V end was cut by 0 bases, the J end by 8 bases, with 13 bases between. CDR1 and CDR2 (germline): SGHTA, FQGNSA. The CDR3 region has the DNA TGTGCCAGCAGCTTAGCGGGGGGGATCGGCGGCTACACCTTC. It is translated as CASSLAGGIGGYTF.